Following are 14 T cell receptor beta chains from one sample sequenced in a study of blood T cell repertoires in COVID-19. Profiled with immunoSEQ multiplex PCR; TCRdb holds only in-frame clones, not every one. This table has around 330,000 clones, approximately 89% appearing once. The sample comprised PBMCs or T cells enriched from blood (not recorded which). The receptors come from a woman in her 40s who had recovered from COVID-19.

The chain uses TRBV30 and TRBJ1-2, with a tentative D call TRBD1 (5 bases). The germline V gene encodes CDR1 GTSNPN and CDR2 SVGIG (reference sequence). Trimming shortened V by 5 bases and J by 11 bases, and 12 bases separated the two germline ends. This CDR3 has 10 amino acids. The DNA for the CDR3 is TGTGCCTGGGGTGCCACAGGATACACCTTC. As protein: CAWGATGYTF.

The V and J genes are TRBV7-2 and TRBJ2-7, with 11 bases aligning to TRBD1. The V gene's germline CDR1 is SGHTA and CDR2 FQGNSA. Losses at the gene ends were 6 bases for V and 4 bases for J; bases not matched to a gene: 8. The length of the CDR3 is 15 residues. This CDR3 is CASRTPGTGGYEQYF. The CDR3 DNA is TGTGCCAGCAGGACACCCGGGACAGGGGGTTACGAGCAGTACTTC.

The gene calls are TRBV19 and TRBJ2-3; TRBD1 matches at 9 bases. CDR1 is LNHDA, CDR2 SQIVND, per germline (reference sequence). The CDR3 has 16 residues. The trim removed 7 bases at V and 1 base at J, leaving 9 bases unmatched. This chain's CDR3 is CASNPLTGGGTDTQYF. In DNA, the CDR3 is TGTGCCAGTAACCCCTTGACAGGGGGGGGCACAGATACGCAGTATTTT.

The V call is TRBV30, the J call TRBJ1-1; unclear D gene. The CDR3 runs to 12 residues. Trimming removed 3 bases from V and 7 bases from J, with 12 bases in between. Germline V gives CDR1 GTSNPN, CDR2 SVGIG (reference sequence). The CDR3 loop reads CAWSSSGFEAFF. The CDR3 nucleotides are TGTGCCTGGAGCTCTTCGGGATTTGAAGCTTTCTTT. Drawing the rest from reference TRBV30 and TRBJ1-1, the complete variable domain is SQTIHQWPATLVQPVGSPLSLECTVEGTSNPNLYWYRQAAGRGLQLLFYSVGIGQISSEVPQNLSASRPQDRQFILSSKKLLLSDSGFYLCAWSSSGFEAFFGQGTRLTVV.

This clone was observed a few times. This sequence joins TRBV7-2 and TRBJ2-7; 8 nucleotides match TRBD1. Germline V lookup: CDR1 SGHTA, CDR2 FQGNSA. This CDR3 region has 15 residues. V lost 0 bases to trimming and J lost 2 bases; unmatched junction nucleotides: 3. The CDR3 loop reads CASSLAPDRAYEQYF. The CDR3 coding sequence is TGTGCCAGCAGCTTAGCCCCGGACAGGGCCTACGAGCAGTACTTC.

The chain uses TRBV9 and TRBJ1-4, with 9 bases identical to TRBD1. CDR3 size: 17 residues. The J segment lost 0 bases and the V segment lost 3 bases, leaving 6 bases of the junction unmatched. CDR1 SGDLS and CDR2 YYNGEE come from the germline V gene. The CDR3 region is CASSALTGGATNEKLFF. In nucleotides, the CDR3 is TGTGCCAGCAGCGCCCTGACAGGGGGTGCAACTAATGAAAAACTGTTTTTT.

CDR3 DNA: TGTGCCAGCAGCCCGCACAGGGGGCCGAACACTGAAGCTTTCTTT. This sequence encodes CASSPHRGPNTEAFF. The J gene is TRBJ1-1, the V gene TRBV7-9, with 9 bases that match TRBD1. The CDR3 runs 15 residues. Germline V gene sequence: CDR1 SEHNR, CDR2 FQNEAQ (reference sequence). The ends lost 5 bases at V and 1 base at J; junction bases unmatched: 5. The full variable domain, completed using reference TRBV7-9 and TRBJ1-1, is DTGVSQNPRHKITKRGQNVTFRCDPISEHNRLYWYRQTLGQGPEFLTYFQNEAQLEKSRLLSDRFSAERPKGSFSTLEIQRTEQGDSAMYLCASSPHRGPNTEAFFGQGTRLTVV.

The chain couples TRBV7-3 to TRBJ2-3; TRBD2 matches 10 bases. The CDR3 is 14 residues long. Germline assignment: CDR1 SGHTA and CDR2 FQGTGA. V trimming: 5 bases; J trimming: 4 bases; junction bases outside the gene matches: 3. This CDR3 reads CASSPLAGADTQYF. CDR3 coding DNA: TGTGCCAGCAGCCCCCTAGCGGGGGCAGATACGCAGTATTTT. Together with reference TRBV7-3 and TRBJ2-3, the CDR3 gives the full variable domain: GAGVSQTPSNKVTEKGKYVELRCDPISGHTALYWYRQSLGQGPEFLIYFQGTGAADDSGLPNDRFFAVRPEGSVSTLKIQRTERGDSAVYLCASSPLAGADTQYFGPGTRLTVL.

The J gene is TRBJ1-1, the V gene TRBV4-3; a weak D match, TRBD1 (6 bases). CDR3 length equals 15 residues. Germline CDR1 and CDR2: LGHNA and YSLEER. Trimming shortened V by 2 bases and J by 1 base, and 11 bases separated the two germline ends. CDR3 sequence reads: CASSQYRAPNTEAFF. CDR3 DNA sequence: TGCGCCAGCAGCCAATACAGGGCCCCGAACACTGAAGCTTTCTTT.

In this sample, this clone turned up once. The chain has TRBV27 and TRBJ1-2; 8 bases agree with TRBD1. Germline-derived CDR1 and CDR2 are MNHEY and SMNVEV (reference sequence). The trim removed 4 bases at V and 6 bases at J, leaving 13 bases unmatched. The CDR3 loop spans 16 amino acids. The chain's CDR3 is CASSSNPGQGRHGYTF. The CDR3 nucleotides are TGTGCCAGCAGTTCAAATCCAGGACAGGGACGACATGGCTACACCTTC.

The CDR3 DNA reads TGCGCCAGCAGCGGGGGACAGGGGGTTCTCAATGAGCAGTTCTTC. Its protein is CASSGGQGVLNEQFF. The chain has TRBV5-1 and TRBJ2-1; TRBD1 matches 11 bases. The germline CDR1 and CDR2 sequences are SGHRS and YFSETQ. J lost 6 bases, V lost 4 bases, and 6 bases had no gene match. The CDR3 has 15 residues.

The V and J genes are TRBV2 and TRBJ1-2, with 7 bases aligning to TRBD1. Germline CDR1 SNHLY, CDR2 FYNNEI. The ends lost 6 bases at V and 2 bases at J; junction bases unmatched: 6. The CDR3 consists of 14 residues. The CDR3 bases are TGTGCCAGCAGCGAACAGGGGTCCAACTATGGCTACACCTTC. Its protein product is CASSEQGSNYGYTF.

There are a few counts of this clone. The chain carries TRBV19 and TRBJ2-3; 7 bases are a match to TRBD2. Germline V gene sequence: CDR1 LNHDA, CDR2 SQIVND (reference sequence). This CDR3 contains 13 residues. After removal of 8 bases from V and 6 bases from J, the junction contained 8 bases not matched to a gene. For the CDR3, the DNA is TGTGCCAGTTCGGTGGGAGGGCCGGATACGCAGTATTTT. This translates into CASSVGGPDTQYF.

The J gene is TRBJ2-7, the V gene TRBV7-8, with D possibly TRBD2 on 6 matching bases. Germline CDR1 and CDR2: SGHVS and FQNEAQ. Deletions cut 5 bases from V and 2 bases from J, with 19 bases between. The CDR3 sequence is 16 residues long. As DNA, the CDR3 is TGTGCCAGCAGCCAAAACCCGGAGGGCCTCACCTACGAGCAGTACTTC. This gives the protein CASSQNPEGLTYEQYF.